This T cell receptor beta chain was obtained from a study of T-cell memory formation after mild COVID-19. Overall study context: Largely, the TCR clusters proved donor specific.

Constant-segment primers served in 5'RACE that generated TCR alpha and TCR beta cDNA libraries bearing sample barcodes and UMIs. TCRdb independently ran MiXCR on the 5' RACE reads; one entry per CDR3 protein. Of about 560,000 distinct CDR3 sequences listed, 15% to 20% are singletons. The CDR3 is 15 residues long. V was clipped by 5 bases and J by 8 bases, with 16 bases between them. CDR1 and CDR2 (germline): SGHTA, FQGNSA. This receptor was identified in an adult woman who had mild COVID-19 (a few samples of this study predate the infection). Cell type and time point are not known. The chain carries TRBV7-2 and TRBJ1-6, with D possibly matching TRBD1 (5 bases). Sequenced sample: PBMCs or a T cell subset sorted from them (not recorded which). CDR3 region: CASSRDPLEDSPLHF. CDR3 coding DNA: TGTGCCAGCAGCCGGGACCCCCTCGAGGATTCACCCCTCCACTTT.